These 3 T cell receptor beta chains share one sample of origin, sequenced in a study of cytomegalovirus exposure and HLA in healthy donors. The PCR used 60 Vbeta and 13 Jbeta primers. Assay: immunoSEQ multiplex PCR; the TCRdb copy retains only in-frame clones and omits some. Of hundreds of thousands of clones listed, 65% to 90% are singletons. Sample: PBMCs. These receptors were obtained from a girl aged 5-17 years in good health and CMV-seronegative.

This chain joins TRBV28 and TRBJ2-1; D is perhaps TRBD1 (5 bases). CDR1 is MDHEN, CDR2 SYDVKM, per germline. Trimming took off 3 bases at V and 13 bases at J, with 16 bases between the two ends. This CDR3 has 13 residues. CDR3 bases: TGTGCCAGCAGTTTTATTGCAGGGAAGAACCAGTTCTTC. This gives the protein CASSFIAGKNQFF.

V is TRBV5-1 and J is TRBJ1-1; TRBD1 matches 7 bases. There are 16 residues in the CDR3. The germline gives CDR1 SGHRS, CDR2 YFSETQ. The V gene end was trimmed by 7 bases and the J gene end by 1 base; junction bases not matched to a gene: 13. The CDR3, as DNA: TGCGCCAGCGGGCCCCTACAGGGGAAGACGAACACTGAAGCTTTCTTT. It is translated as CASGPLQGKTNTEAFF.

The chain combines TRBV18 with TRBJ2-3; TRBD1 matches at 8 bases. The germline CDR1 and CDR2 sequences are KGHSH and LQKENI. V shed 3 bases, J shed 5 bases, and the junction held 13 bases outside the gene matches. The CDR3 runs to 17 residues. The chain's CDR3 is CASSPRGAGGPGDTQYF. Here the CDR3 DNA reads TGTGCCAGCTCACCTCGTGGGGCAGGGGGCCCTGGAGATACGCAGTATTTT.